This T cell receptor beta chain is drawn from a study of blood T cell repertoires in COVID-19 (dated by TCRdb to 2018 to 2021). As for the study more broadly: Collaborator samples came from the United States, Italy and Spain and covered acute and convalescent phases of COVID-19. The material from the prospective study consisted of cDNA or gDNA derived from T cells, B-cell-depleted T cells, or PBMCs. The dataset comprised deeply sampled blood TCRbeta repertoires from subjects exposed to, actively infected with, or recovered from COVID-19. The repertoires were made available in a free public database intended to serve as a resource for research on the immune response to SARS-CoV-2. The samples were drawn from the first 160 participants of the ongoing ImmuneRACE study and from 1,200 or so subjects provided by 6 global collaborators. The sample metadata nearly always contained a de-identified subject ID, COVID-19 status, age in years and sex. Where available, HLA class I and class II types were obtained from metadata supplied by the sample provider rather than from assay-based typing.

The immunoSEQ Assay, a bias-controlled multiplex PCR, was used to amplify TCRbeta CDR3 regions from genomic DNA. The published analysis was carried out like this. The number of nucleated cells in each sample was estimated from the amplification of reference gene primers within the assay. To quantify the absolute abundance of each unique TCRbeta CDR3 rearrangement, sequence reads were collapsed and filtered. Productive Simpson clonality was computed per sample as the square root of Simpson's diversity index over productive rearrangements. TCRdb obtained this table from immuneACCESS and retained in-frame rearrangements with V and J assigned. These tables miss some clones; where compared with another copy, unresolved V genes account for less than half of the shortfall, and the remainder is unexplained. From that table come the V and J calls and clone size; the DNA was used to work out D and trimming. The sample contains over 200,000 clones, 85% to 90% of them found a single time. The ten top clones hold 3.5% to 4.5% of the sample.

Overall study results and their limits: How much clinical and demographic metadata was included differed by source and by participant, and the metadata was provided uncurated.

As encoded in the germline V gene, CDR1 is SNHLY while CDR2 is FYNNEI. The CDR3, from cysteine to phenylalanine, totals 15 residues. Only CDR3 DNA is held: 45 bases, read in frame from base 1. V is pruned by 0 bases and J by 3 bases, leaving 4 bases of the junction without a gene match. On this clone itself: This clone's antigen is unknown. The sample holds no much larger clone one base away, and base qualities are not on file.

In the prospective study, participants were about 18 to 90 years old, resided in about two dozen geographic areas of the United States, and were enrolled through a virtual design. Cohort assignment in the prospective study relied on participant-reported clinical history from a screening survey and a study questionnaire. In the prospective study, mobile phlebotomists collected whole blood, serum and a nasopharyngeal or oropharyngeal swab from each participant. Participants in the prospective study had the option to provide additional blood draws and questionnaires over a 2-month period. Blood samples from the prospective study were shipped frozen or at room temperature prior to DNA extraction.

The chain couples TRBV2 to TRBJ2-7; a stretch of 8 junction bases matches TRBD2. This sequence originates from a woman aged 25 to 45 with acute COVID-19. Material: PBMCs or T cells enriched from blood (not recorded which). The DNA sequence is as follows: TGTGCCAGCAGTGAAGCCCACGGGGGGGTCTACGAGCAGTACTTC. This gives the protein CASSEAHGGVYEQYF.